This T cell receptor beta chain stems from a study of cytomegalovirus exposure and HLA in healthy donors. Study in general: The same platform used for the 600 to 750 first-cohort repertoires was also used for the 100 to 150 validation repertoires, as a later analysis reported. Study observations and caveats: Cytomegalovirus status was reportedly diagnosed by the classifier with high sensitivity and specificity. Generally TCR sequences proved uncommon, though certain public TCRs appeared in numerous donors. Researchers counted over 150 TCR beta chains as cytomegalovirus-associated.

Trimming cost V 1 base and J 6 bases, with 8 bases left between them. The CDR3 length is 13 residues. Germline assignment: CDR1 SGHNT and CDR2 YYREEE (reference sequence). This clone has a single count. Its matching antigen is unknown. TCRdb's table, derived via immunoSEQ multiplex PCR, lists solely in-frame clones and lacks some. The sample records hundreds of thousands of clones, approximately 84% being singletons. Sequenced input: PBMCs. The V and J genes are TRBV5-4 and TRBJ2-1; D not resolved. This clonotype was sampled from a woman in her 30s in good health and CMV-seropositive. This CDR3 reads CASSLNYLNEQFF. Here the CDR3 DNA reads TGTGCCAGCAGCTTGAACTACCTCAATGAGCAGTTCTTC.